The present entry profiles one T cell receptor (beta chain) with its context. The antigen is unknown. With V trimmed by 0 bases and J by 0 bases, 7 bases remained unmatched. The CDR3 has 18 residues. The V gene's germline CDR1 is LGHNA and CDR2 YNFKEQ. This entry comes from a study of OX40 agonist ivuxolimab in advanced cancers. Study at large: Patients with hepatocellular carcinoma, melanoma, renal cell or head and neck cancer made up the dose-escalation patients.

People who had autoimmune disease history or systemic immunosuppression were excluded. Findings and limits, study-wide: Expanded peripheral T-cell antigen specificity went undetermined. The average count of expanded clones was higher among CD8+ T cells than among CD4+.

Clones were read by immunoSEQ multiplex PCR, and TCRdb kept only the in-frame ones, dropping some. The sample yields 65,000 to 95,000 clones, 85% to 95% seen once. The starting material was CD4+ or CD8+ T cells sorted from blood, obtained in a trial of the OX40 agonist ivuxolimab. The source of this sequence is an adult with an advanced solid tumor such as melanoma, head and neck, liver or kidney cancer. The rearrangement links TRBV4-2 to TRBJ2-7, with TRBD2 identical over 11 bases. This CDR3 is CASSQETSGVWSSYEQYF. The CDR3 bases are TGTGCCAGCAGCCAAGAGACTAGCGGGGTTTGGAGCTCCTACGAGCAGTACTTC.